This T cell receptor (beta chain) was found in a study of beta chain features in type 1 diabetes. About the research overall: Age and gender were similar between patients and healthy donors, as were cell yields.

V dropped 5 bases and J dropped 7 bases, with 14 bases sitting between them. Germline V gene sequence: CDR1 MNHEY, CDR2 SMNVEV (reference sequence). The CDR3 covers 14 residues. cDNA synthesis used the whole RNA isolate, giving expressed TCRB sequences. Samples of naive, central memory and regulatory T cells yielded a mean of around 4 million reads. Method: immunoSEQ multiplex PCR; TCRdb's copy keeps in-frame clones and lacks some. The repertoire holds fewer than 550,000 clones, more than 9.5% seen once, with about 0.042% in the top ten. Staining for CD45RO/CCR7/CD25/CD127/CD95/CD27 allowed sorting of CD4+ naive, central memory, regulatory and stem cell-like memory cells. This clone has only a few counts.

The source of this sequence is a woman under 30 in good health. The specimen was naive CD4+ T cells from blood. The chain carries TRBV27 and TRBJ1-4; D perhaps matches TRBD1 (6 bases). The DNA of the CDR3 is TGTGCCAGCAGTCCGCCGGGGGGCGTTGAAAAACTGTTTTTT. Its translation is CASSPPGGVEKLFF.